Listed here is a single T cell receptor beta chain. The antigen is unknown. This entry is derived from a study of vaccination and CD4 T cells after COVID-19. Across the whole study: Once diagnosed, patients had post-COVID samples drawn a median 101 days later (range 35 to 161).

With the Oncomine TCR Beta short-read assay, DNA from cultured CD4+ T cells was sequenced. TCRdb passed the PCR reads through MiXCR, listing each CDR3 protein once. The repertoire has approximately 15,000 distinct CDR3 sequences, approximately 50% of them found once; the top ten carry about 7.2%. CDR3 length: 14 residues. Germline assignment: CDR1 DFQATT and CDR2 SNEGSKA (reference sequence). V lost 4 bases to trimming and J lost 0 bases, with 10 bases between them. Treatment given: approximately nine-day PBMC culture with coronavirus spike peptide pools or control peptides (ViraFEST assay). The sample taken for sequencing was CD4+ T cells from blood, cultured in vitro. The receptor was derived from a human donor who had recovered from COVID-19. The chain links TRBV20-1 to TRBJ1-3; D not resolved. CDR3: CSAIHPGSGNTIYF. CDR3 nucleotide sequence: TGCAGTGCTATCCATCCGGGCTCTGGAAACACCATATATTTT.